This T cell receptor beta chain was sequenced during a study of beta chain features in type 1 diabetes. General study results and limits: Lower insertion and higher deletion counts appeared at VDJ junctions in type 1 diabetes patients. PCR might favor shorter templates, but any such skew would affect patients and controls equally.

What was sequenced were expressed TCRB transcripts, since all of the isolated RNA had been reverse transcribed. Only in-frame clones appear in the TCRdb table, and some are missing; sequencing was by immunoSEQ multiplex PCR. The table includes under 950,000 clones, about a sixth detected once. This clone was picked up a small number of times. Its antigen is unknown. The CDR3 has 15 residues. J was trimmed by 6 bases and V by 3 bases; bases with no gene match: 5. The V gene's germline CDR1 is ENHRY and CDR2 SYGVKD. The sample taken for sequencing was naive CD4+ T cells from blood. This TCR was sampled from a woman under 30 in good health. The chain is built from TRBV10-3 and TRBJ2-1, with TRBD1 matching 10 bases. CDR3 amino acids: CAISDFGTGVNEQFF. The CDR3 DNA reads TGTGCCATCAGTGATTTTGGGACAGGGGTCAATGAGCAGTTCTTC.